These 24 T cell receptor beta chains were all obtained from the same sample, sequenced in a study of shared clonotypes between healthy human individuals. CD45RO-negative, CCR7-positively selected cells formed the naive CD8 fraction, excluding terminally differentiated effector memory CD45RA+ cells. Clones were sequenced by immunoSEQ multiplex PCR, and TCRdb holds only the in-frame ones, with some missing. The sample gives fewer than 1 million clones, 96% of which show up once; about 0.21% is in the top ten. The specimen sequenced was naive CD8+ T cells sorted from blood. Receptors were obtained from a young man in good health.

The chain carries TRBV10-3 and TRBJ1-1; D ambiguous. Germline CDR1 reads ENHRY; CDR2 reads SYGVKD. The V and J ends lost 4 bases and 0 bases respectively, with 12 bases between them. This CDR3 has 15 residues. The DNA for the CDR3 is TGTGCCATCAGTGTGGAACTAGGGATGAACACTGAAGCTTTCTTT. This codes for CAISVELGMNTEAFF.

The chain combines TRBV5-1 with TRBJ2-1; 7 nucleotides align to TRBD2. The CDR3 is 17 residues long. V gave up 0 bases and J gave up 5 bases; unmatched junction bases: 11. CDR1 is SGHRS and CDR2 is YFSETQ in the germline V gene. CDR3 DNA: TGCGCCAGCAGCTTGGGGTTCGCTAGCGGAGTTAACAATGAGCAGTTCTTC. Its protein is CASSLGFASGVNNEQFF.

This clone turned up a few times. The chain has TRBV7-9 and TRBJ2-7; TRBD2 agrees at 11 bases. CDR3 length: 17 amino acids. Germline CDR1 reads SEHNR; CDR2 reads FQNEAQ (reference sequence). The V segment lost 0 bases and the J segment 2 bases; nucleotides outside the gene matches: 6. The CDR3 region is CASSLAPGLAETYEQYF. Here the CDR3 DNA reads TGTGCCAGCAGCTTAGCGCCGGGACTAGCGGAGACCTACGAGCAGTACTTC.

In DNA, the CDR3 is TGCAGCGTGGGAAATGAGTTCACTGAAGCTTTCTTT. Protein sequence: CSVGNEFTEAFF. V and J are TRBV29-1 and TRBJ1-1, with D unresolved. V was clipped by 6 bases and J by 4 bases, with 12 bases between them. The CDR3 loop spans 12 amino acids. Germline V gene lookup returns CDR1 SQVTM and CDR2 ANQGSEA.

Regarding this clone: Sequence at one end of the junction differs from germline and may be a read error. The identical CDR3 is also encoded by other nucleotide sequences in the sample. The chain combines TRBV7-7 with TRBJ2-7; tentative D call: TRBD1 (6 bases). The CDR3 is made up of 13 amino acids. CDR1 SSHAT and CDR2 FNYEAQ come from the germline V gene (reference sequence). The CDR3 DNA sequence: TGTGCTAGCAGCTTGGGGGACACCTACGAGCAGTACTTC. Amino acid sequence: CASSLGDTYEQYF. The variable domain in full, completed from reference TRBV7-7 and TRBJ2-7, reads GAGVSQSPRYKVTKRGQDVTLRCDPISSHATLYWYQQALGQGPEFLTYFNYEAQPDKSGLPSDRFSAERPEGSISTLTIQRTEQRDSAMYRCASSLGDTYEQYFGPGTRLTVT.

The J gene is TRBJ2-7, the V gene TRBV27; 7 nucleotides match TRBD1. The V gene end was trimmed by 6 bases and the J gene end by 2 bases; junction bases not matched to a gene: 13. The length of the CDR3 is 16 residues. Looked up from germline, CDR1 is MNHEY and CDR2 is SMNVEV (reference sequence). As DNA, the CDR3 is TGTGCCAGCAGCCTTGTCCCCGGGACAGTTACCTACGAGCAGTACTTC. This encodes CASSLVPGTVTYEQYF.

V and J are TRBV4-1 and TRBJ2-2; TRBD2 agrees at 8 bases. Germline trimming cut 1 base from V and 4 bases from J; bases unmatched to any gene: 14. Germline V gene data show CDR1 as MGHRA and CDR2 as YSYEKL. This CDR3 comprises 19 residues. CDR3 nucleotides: TGCGCCAGCAGCCAAGGAGGGGGTGGAGCGGGAGTATTCACCGGGGAGCTGTTTTTT. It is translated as CASSQGGGGAGVFTGELFF.

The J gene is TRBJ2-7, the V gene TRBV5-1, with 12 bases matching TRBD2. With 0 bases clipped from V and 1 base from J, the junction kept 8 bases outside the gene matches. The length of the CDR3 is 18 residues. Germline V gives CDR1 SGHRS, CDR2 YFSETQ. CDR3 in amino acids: CASSLGASGRAGSYEQYF. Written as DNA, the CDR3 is TGCGCCAGCAGCTTGGGGGCTAGCGGGAGGGCCGGTTCCTACGAGCAGTACTTC. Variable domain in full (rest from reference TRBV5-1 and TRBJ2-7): KAGVTQTPRYLIKTRGQQVTLSCSPISGHRSVSWYQQTPGQGLQFLFEYFSETQRNKGNFPGRFSGRQFSNSRSEMNVSTLELGDSALYLCASSLGASGRAGSYEQYFGPGTRLTVT.

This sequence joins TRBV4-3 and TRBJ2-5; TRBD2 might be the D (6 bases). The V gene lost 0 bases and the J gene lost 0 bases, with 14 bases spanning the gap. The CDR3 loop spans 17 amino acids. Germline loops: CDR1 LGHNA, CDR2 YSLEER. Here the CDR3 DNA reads TGCGCCAGCAGCCAAGATGGAAATAGCGGTTACCAAGAGACCCAGTACTTC. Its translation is CASSQDGNSGYQETQYF.

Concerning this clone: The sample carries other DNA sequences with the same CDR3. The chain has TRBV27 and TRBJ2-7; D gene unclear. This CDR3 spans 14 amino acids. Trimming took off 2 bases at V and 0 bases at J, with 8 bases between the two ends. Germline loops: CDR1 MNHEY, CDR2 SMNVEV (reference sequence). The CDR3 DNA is TGTGCCAGCAGTTTAGGGCGGTCCTCCTACGAGCAGTACTTC. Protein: CASSLGRSSYEQYF.

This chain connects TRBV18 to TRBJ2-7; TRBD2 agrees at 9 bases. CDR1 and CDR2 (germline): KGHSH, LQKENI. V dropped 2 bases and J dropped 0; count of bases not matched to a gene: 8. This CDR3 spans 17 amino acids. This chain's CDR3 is CASSPKGLAPSSYEQYF. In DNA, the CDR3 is TGTGCCAGCTCACCAAAGGGACTAGCTCCTAGCTCCTACGAGCAGTACTTC.

CDR3 coding DNA: TGCAGCGTTGCGGGACAGGGGGTTTACAATGAGCAGTTCTTC. It specifies CSVAGQGVYNEQFF. The rearrangement uses TRBV29-1 and TRBJ2-1, with 11 bases matching TRBD1. Trimming took 4 bases from V and 4 from J; bases not matched to a gene: 3. There are 14 residues in the CDR3. Germline-derived CDR1 and CDR2 are SQVTM and ANQGSEA.

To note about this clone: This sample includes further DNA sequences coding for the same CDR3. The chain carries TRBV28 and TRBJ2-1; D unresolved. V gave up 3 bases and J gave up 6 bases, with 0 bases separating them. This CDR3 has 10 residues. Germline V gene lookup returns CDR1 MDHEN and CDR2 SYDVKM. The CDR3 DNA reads TGTGCCAGCAGTTTCAATGAGCAGTTCTTC. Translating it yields CASSFNEQFF.

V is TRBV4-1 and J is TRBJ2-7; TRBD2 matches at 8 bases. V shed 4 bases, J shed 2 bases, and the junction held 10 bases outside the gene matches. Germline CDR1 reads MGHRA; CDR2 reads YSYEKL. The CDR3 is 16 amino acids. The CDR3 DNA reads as TGCGCCAGCAGCCCGGAACAGACGGGAGGGCCCTACGAGCAGTACTTC. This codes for CASSPEQTGGPYEQYF.

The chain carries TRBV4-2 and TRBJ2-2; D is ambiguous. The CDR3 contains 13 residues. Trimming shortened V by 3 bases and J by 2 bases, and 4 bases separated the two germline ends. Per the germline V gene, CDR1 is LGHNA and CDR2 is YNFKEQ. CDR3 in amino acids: CASSHSNTGELFF. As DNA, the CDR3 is TGTGCCAGCAGCCACAGTAACACCGGGGAGCTGTTTTTT.

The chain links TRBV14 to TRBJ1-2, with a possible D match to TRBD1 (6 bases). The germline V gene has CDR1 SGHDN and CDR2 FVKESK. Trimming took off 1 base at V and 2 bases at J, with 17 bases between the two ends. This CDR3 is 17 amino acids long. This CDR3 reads CASSQGPGANFNYGYTF. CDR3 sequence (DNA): TGTGCCAGCAGCCAAGGGCCAGGGGCCAACTTCAACTATGGCTACACCTTC.

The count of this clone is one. The CDR3 sequence is CSVEGSKGQYEQYF. In DNA, the CDR3 is TGCAGCGTTGAAGGTTCAAAGGGTCAGTACGAGCAGTACTTC. The rearrangement uses TRBV29-1 and TRBJ2-7; D is ambiguous. V was pared by 1 base and J by 4 bases, with 14 bases between. Germline V gene lookup returns CDR1 SQVTM and CDR2 ANQGSEA. The length of the CDR3 is 14 residues.

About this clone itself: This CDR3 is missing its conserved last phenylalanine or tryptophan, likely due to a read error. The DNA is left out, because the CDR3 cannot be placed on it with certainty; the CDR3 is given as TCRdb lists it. The CDR3 protein is CASSVRFSGLGAL. The chain carries TRBV9 and TRBJ2-7. Per the germline V gene, CDR1 is SGDLS and CDR2 is YYNGEE. Including both end residues, the CDR3 is 13 amino acids long.

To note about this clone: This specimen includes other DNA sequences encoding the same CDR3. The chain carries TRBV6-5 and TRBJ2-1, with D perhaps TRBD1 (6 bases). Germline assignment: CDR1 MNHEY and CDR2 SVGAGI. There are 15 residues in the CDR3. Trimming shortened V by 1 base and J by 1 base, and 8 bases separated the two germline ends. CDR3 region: CASSYLGGSYNEQFF. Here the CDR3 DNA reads TGTGCCAGCAGTTACTTAGGGGGTTCCTACAATGAGCAGTTCTTC.

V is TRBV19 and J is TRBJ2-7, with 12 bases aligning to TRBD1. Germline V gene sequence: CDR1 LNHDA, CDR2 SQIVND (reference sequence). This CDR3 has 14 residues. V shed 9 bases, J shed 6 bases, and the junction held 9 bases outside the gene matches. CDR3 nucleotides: TGTGCCAGCGCACCGGGACAGGGGGCGTTCGAGCAGTACTTC. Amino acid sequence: CASAPGQGAFEQYF.

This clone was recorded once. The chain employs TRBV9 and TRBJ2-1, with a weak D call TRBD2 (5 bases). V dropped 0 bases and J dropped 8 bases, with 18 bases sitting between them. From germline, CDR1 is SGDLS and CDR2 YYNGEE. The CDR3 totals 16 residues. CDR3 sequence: CASSVVSASFFDEQFF. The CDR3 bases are TGTGCCAGCAGCGTAGTTTCGGCTAGCTTTTTCGATGAGCAGTTCTTC.

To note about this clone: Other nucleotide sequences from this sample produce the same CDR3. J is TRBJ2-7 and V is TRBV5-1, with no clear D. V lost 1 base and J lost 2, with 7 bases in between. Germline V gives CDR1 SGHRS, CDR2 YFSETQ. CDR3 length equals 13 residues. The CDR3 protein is CASSLSAPYEQYF. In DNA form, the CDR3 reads TGCGCCAGCAGCTTGTCGGCCCCCTACGAGCAGTACTTC.

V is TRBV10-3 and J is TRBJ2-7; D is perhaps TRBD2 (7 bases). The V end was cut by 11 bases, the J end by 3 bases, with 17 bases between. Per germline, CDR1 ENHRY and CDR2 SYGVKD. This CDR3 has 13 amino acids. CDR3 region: CAFKGEGRYEQYF. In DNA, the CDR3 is TGTGCCTTCAAGGGGGAGGGGCGCTACGAGCAGTACTTC.

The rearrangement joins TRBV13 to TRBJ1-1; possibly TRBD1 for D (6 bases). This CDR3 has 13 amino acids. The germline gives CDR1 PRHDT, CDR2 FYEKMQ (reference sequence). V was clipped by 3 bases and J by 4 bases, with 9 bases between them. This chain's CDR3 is CASSFRGGTEAFF. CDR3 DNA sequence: TGTGCCAGCAGCTTTAGGGGGGGCACTGAAGCTTTCTTT.